A single sample gave rise to the 24 T cell receptor beta chains below, sequenced in a study of regulatory T cells in long-lasting Graves disease (TCRdb year 2021). Reading the label with the study, this specimen's time point is: newly diagnosed GD, antithyroid drugs for less than 3 months. RNA was extracted from PBMCs in TRIzol for both TCR sequencing and RNA sequencing. The library was obtained by multiplex PCR. Sequencing was carried out with an Illumina HiSeq 4000. To build TCR beta libraries, CDR3 regions were amplified by Arm-PCR using iRepertoire HTBI primers. Using fastp trimming at Q25 and MiXCR clonotype assembly, TCRdb reanalyzed the public sequencing data and kept in-frame beta chains. Rows merge per CDR3 protein into single entries with the most common DNA and genes. Counted in this sample were 350,000 to 450,000 distinct CDR3 sequences; roughly 17% of them appeared once. 25% to 30% of the sample goes to the ten largest clones.

The sample also formed part of further work on T cells in Graves' hyperthyroidism and ophthalmopathy.

The material was peripheral blood mononuclear cells (PBMCs), obtained at new diagnosis, from a patient treated with antithyroid drugs. These receptor sequences come from a man aged 40-55 years with Graves disease. Donor details come from another sample of the same person, matched by shared clones.

This clonotype was recorded at least ten times. The chain employs TRBV6-1 and TRBJ2-2; 7 bases line up with TRBD2. Trimming took 7 bases from V and 5 from J; bases not matched to a gene: 10. The CDR3 has 15 amino acids. The germline V gene encodes CDR1 MNHNS and CDR2 SASEGT. CDR3 loop: CASKGGGSGTGELFF. CDR3 in DNA: TGTGCCAGCAAGGGCGGGGGTTCTGGGACCGGGGAGCTGTTTTTT.

This clonotype was detected ten times or more. V gene TRBV28 combines with J gene TRBJ2-5; possible D gene TRBD2, 5 bases. The CDR3 covers 15 residues. Between the trimmed V and J ends, which lost 6 bases and 9 bases, there was a span of 23 bases. Germline V gene lookup returns CDR1 MDHEN and CDR2 SYDVKM. CDR3 nucleotides: TGTGCCAGCAGGCCCCGGAGGTGGGCTGTGTGGGCCCAGTACTTC. Its translation is CASRPRRWAVWAQYF.

The chain has TRBV5-5 and TRBJ1-5; D unclear. The CDR3 has 14 amino acids. V was clipped by 2 bases and J by 0 bases, with 6 bases between them. CDR1 is SGHKS, CDR2 YYEKEE, per germline (reference sequence). CDR3 DNA: TGTGCCAGCAGCTTTGGTTTTAGCAATCAGCCCCAGCATTTT. It translates to CASSFGFSNQPQHF.

This clonotype was detected only a few times. The chain joins TRBV19 to TRBJ1-5; 7 bases line up with TRBD1. Germline V lookup: CDR1 LNHDA, CDR2 SQIVND (reference sequence). The CDR3 totals 15 residues. V lost 6 bases to trimming and J lost 3 bases; unmatched junction nucleotides: 8. The CDR3 DNA reads TGTGCCAGTAGGAATTACAGGGGACACAATCAGCCCCAGCATTTT. Protein product: CASRNYRGHNQPQHF.

Note on this clonotype: A far larger clone differs by one base, so this is likely a read error. This sequence joins TRBV28 and TRBJ2-1; D call uncertain. Between the trimmed V and J ends, which lost 6 bases and 10 bases, there was a span of 22 bases. The CDR3 runs 15 residues. Germline loops: CDR1 MDHEN, CDR2 SYDVKM. CDR3 in DNA: TGTGCCAGCAGGGCTCGATCAGTCTCATCCTACGAGCAGTTCTTC. This translates into CASRARSVSSYEQFF.

This chain connects TRBV11-2 to TRBJ1-2; D might be TRBD1 (5 bases). The CDR3 consists of 15 residues. Trimming stripped 5 bases from V and 6 bases from J, with 19 bases between. The germline CDR1 and CDR2 sequences are SGHAT and FQNNGV. CDR3 in DNA: TGTGCCAGCAGCCCCCGGGGCAGGGTAGGGGATGGCTACACCTTC. Its translation: CASSPRGRVGDGYTF.

This clonotype was detected ten times or more. V gene TRBV7-8 combines with J gene TRBJ2-7; D remains ambiguous. The CDR3 contains 13 residues. Trimming removed 5 bases at V and 0 bases at J, with 8 bases between. Per germline, CDR1 SGHVS and CDR2 FQNEAQ. The CDR3 DNA reads as TGTGCCAGCAGCCTACCGAACTCCTACGAGCAGTACTTC. As protein: CASSLPNSYEQYF.

There are many counts of this clonotype. The chain carries TRBV12-3 or TRBV12-4 and TRBJ2-7; possibly TRBD1 for D (5 bases). This CDR3 contains 15 residues. The germline V and J ends were trimmed by 2 bases and 0 bases, with 11 bases remaining between them. CDR3: CASSLSYRTSYEQYF. The CDR3 region has the DNA TGTGCCAGCAGTTTAAGTTACAGGACCTCCTACGAGCAGTACTTC.

This clonotype was counted only a few times. This chain joins TRBV12-5 and TRBJ1-1; D is uncertain. The V end lost 7 bases, the J end lost 0 bases, and 18 bases lay between the germline ends. The CDR3 spans 16 residues. Germline V gene data show CDR1 as LGHNT and CDR2 as FRNRAP. CDR3 DNA: TGTGCTAGTGCCAGCCACGGGCAGCCCATGAACACTGAAGCTTTCTTT. Its translation: CASASHGQPMNTEAFF.

This clonotype showed up many times. This chain uses TRBV20-1 with TRBJ1-6; D is uncertain. The CDR3 has 16 residues. V lost 5 bases, J lost 0 bases, and 14 bases lay in between. CDR1 DFQATT and CDR2 SNEGSKA come from the germline V gene (reference sequence). The DNA of the CDR3 is TGCAGTGCTCGGACTCCGAAAAGCTCCTATAATTCACCCCTCCACTTT. Amino acid sequence: CSARTPKSSYNSPLHF.

Many counts were recorded for this clonotype. V usage is TRBV20-1 and J usage is TRBJ1-1; D ambiguous. Between the trimmed V and J ends, which lost 3 bases and 7 bases, there was a span of 21 bases. This CDR3 has 15 residues. The V gene's germline CDR1 is DFQATT and CDR2 SNEGSKA (reference sequence). Here the CDR3 DNA reads TGCAGTGCTAGTCTCCGTCGGGGTTCTTGGGTTGAAGCTTTCTTT. Translation: CSASLRRGSWVEAFF.

This clonotype was observed a handful of times. This chain links TRBV4-2 with TRBJ1-4; D gene unclear. The CDR3 has 14 residues. Trimming cost V 2 bases and J 5 bases, with 9 bases left between them. Germline values: CDR1 LGHNA, CDR2 YNFKEQ. CDR3 bases: TGTGCCAGCAGCCAACGTGCTTTCAATGAAAAACTGTTTTTT. Translation: CASSQRAFNEKLFF.

Ten or more counts support this clonotype. The genes are TRBV30 and TRBJ2-1; 7 bases fit TRBD2. V was pared by 0 bases and J by 3 bases, with 11 bases of the junction left unmatched. In germline, CDR1 is GTSNPN, CDR2 SVGIG (reference sequence). There are 17 residues in the CDR3. The CDR3 nucleotides read TGTGCCTGGAGTGTACAACATCGGGACTACTACTACAATGAGCAGTTCTTC. Its protein is CAWSVQHRDYYYNEQFF.

Many counts were recorded for this clonotype. The V call is TRBV20-1, the J call TRBJ1-6; no firm D call. The V end lost 5 bases, the J end lost 9 bases, and 17 bases lay between the germline ends. Germline V gives CDR1 DFQATT, CDR2 SNEGSKA (reference sequence). The CDR3 contains 14 residues. CDR3 region: CSAQSWGESSPLHF. As DNA, the CDR3 is TGCAGTGCTCAAAGTTGGGGAGAGAGTTCACCCCTCCACTTT.

This clonotype came up many times. V and J are TRBV28 and TRBJ2-7, with D possibly matching TRBD2 (5 bases). Trimming removed 4 bases at V and 6 bases at J, with 16 bases between. Germline V gene lookup returns CDR1 MDHEN and CDR2 SYDVKM. There are 14 residues in the CDR3. The CDR3 DNA is TGTGCCAGCAGTTCCCTCTCCGGGGTGGGCGAGCAGTACTTC. Translated: CASSSLSGVGEQYF.

This clonotype was found once. A much more abundant neighbour one base away suggests this may be a read error. V is TRBV6-5 and J is TRBJ2-1, with D perhaps assigned TRBD1 or TRBD2 (5 bases each). The CDR3 loop spans 13 amino acids. CDR1 and CDR2 (germline): MNHEY, SVGAGI. The DNA for the CDR3 is TGTGCCAGCAGCCAGGGACGATACAATGAGCAGTCCTTC. It yields the protein CASSQGRYNEQSF.

V and J are TRBV4-3 and TRBJ2-7, with D possibly being TRBD1 or TRBD2 (5 bases each). This CDR3 is built from 14 residues. Trimming shortened V by 0 bases and J by 6 bases, and 12 bases separated the two germline ends. Germline V CDR1 and CDR2: LGHNA, YSLEER. DNA of the CDR3: TGCGCCAGCAGCCAAGATGAGAGGGGTGGCGAGCAGTACTTC. Amino acids: CASSQDERGGEQYF.

This clonotype was observed many times. This chain uses TRBV20-1 with TRBJ2-5; 11 nucleotides align to TRBD2. Trimming removed 7 bases from V and 1 base from J; junction bases left unmatched: 2. Germline assignment: CDR1 DFQATT and CDR2 SNEGSKA (reference sequence). The length of the CDR3 is 13 residues. The CDR3 reads CSGTSGGQETQYF. CDR3 DNA: TGCAGTGGAACTAGCGGGGGCCAAGAGACCCAGTACTTC.

This clonotype was recorded a few times. V usage is TRBV4-1 and J usage is TRBJ1-4, with D possibly matching TRBD1 (5 bases). The V and J ends lost 5 bases and 10 bases respectively, with 14 bases between them. There are 13 residues in the CDR3. Germline values: CDR1 MGHRA, CDR2 YSYEKL. The CDR3 sequence: CASSGVGGGKLFF. CDR3 in DNA: TGCGCCAGCAGCGGTGTCGGGGGGGGAAAACTGTTTTTT.

In its sample, this clonotype was seen many times. The CDR3 reads CASSFYGGTGNTIYF. For the CDR3, the DNA is TGTGCCAGCAGCTTTTACGGGGGAACTGGAAACACCATATATTTT. The V and J genes are TRBV7-2 and TRBJ1-3; D may be TRBD1 (5 bases). Trimming cost V 3 bases and J 2 bases, with 11 bases left between them. The CDR3 extends over 15 amino acids. Germline loops: CDR1 SGHTA, CDR2 FQGNSA.

This clonotype was found a few times. The chain joins TRBV7-2 to TRBJ2-3; maybe TRBD2 (5 bases). CDR1 SGHTA and CDR2 FQGNSA come from the germline V gene. The V end was cut by 5 bases, the J end by 4 bases, with 13 bases between. The CDR3 has 14 amino acids. In nucleotides, the CDR3 is TGTGCCAGCAGCGAGGTCCTCGGGGCAGATACGCAGTATTTT. As protein: CASSEVLGADTQYF.

This clonotype was seen many times. CDR3 sequence (DNA): TGTGCCAGCAGTATCGTTGAAGGGTACAACGCGCGCGAGCAGTACTTC. Its protein is CASSIVEGYNAREQYF. The chain links TRBV28 to TRBJ2-7; no clear D. Germline assignment: CDR1 MDHEN and CDR2 SYDVKM. Trimming took 5 bases from V and 6 from J, leaving 23 bases between them. The CDR3 has 16 amino acids. The full variable domain, completed using reference TRBV28 and TRBJ2-7, is DVKVTQSSRYLVKRTGEKVFLECVQDMDHENMFWYRQDPGLGLRLIYFSYDVKMKEKGDIPEGYSVSREKKERFSLILESASTNQTSMYLCASSIVEGYNAREQYFGPGTRLTVT.

This clonotype was detected many times. The chain carries TRBV28 and TRBJ1-4; no clear D gene. CDR1 is MDHEN, CDR2 SYDVKM, per germline. CDR3 length: 13 residues. The V gene lost 6 bases and the J gene lost 2 bases, with 7 bases spanning the gap. CDR3 in amino acids: CASSPGTNEKLFF. The CDR3 DNA is TGTGCCAGCAGCCCGGGGACTAATGAAAAACTGTTTTTT.

The CDR3 loop reads CASSFVGGAGNTIYF. CDR3 DNA sequence: TGTGCCAGCAGCTTTGTCGGGGGCGCGGGAAACACCATATATTTT. The chain employs TRBV13 and TRBJ1-3; D perhaps matches TRBD1 (6 bases). This CDR3 region has 15 residues. CDR1 is PRHDT and CDR2 is FYEKMQ in the germline V gene (reference sequence). Trimming pared 3 bases from V and 4 bases from J, leaving 13 bases between.